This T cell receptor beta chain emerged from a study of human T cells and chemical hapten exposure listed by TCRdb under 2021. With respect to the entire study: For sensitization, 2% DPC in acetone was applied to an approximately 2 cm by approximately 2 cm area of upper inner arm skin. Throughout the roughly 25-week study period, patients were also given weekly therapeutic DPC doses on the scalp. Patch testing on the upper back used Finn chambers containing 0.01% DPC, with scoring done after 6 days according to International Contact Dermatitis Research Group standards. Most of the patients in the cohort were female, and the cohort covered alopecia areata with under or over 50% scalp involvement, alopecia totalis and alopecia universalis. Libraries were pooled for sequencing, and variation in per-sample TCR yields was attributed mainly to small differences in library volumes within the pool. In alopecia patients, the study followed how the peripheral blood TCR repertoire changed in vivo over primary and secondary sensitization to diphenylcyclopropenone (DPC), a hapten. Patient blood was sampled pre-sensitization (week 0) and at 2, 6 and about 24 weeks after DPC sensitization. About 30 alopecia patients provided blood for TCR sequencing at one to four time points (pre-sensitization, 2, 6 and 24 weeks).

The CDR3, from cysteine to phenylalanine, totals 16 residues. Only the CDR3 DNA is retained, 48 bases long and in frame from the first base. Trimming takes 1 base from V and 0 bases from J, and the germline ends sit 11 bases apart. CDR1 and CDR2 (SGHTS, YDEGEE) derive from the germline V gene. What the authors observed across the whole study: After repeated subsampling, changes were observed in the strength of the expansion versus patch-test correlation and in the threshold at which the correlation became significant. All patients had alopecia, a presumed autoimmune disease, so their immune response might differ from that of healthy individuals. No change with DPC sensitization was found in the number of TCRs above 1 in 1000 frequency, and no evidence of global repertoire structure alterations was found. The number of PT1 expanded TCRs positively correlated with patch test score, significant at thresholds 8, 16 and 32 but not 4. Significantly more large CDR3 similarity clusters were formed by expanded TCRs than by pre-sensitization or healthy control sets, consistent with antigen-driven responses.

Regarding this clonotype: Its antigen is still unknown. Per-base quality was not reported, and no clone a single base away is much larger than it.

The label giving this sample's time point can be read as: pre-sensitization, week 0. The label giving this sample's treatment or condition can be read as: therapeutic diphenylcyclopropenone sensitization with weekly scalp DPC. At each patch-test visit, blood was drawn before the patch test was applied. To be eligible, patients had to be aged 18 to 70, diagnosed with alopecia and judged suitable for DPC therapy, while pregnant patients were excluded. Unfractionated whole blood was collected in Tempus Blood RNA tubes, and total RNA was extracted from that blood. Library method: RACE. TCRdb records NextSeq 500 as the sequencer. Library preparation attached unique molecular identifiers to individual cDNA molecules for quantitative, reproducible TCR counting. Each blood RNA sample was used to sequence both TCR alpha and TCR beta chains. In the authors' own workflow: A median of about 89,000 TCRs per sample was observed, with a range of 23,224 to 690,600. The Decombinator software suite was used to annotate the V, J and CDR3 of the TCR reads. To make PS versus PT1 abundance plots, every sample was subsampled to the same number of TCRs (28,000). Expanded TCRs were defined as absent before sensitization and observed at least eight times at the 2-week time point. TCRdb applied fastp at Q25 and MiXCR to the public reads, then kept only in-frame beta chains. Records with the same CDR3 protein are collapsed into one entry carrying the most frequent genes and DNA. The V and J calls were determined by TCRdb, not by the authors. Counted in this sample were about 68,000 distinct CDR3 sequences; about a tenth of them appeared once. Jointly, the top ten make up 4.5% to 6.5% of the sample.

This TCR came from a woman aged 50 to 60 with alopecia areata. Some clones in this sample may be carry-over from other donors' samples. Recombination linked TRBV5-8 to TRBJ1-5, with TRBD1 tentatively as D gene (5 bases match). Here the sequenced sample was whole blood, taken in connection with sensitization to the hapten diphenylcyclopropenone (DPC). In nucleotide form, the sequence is TGTGCCAGCAGCTTGTTGGAGGGGTTTAGCAATCAGCCCCAGCATTTT. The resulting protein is CASSLLEGFSNQPQHF.